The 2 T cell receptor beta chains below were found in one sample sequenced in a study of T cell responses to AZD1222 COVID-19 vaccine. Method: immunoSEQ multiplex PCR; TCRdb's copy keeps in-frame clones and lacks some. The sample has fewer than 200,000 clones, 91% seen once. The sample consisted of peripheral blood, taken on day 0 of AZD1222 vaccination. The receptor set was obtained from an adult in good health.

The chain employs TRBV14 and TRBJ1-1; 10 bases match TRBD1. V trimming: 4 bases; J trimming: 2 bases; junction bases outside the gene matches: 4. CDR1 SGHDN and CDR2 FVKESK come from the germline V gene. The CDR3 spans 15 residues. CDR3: CASSLRTGGNTEAFF. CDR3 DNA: TGTGCCAGCAGCCTCAGGACAGGGGGAAACACTGAAGCTTTCTTT.

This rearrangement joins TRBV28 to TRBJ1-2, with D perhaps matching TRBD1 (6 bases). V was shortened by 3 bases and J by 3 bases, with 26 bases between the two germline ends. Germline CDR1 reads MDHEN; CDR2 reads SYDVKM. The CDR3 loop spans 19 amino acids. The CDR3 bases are TGTGCCAGCAGTTTGGTTCGGAAAGACAGGTTCCATATAGACTATGGCTACACCTTC. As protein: CASSLVRKDRFHIDYGYTF.